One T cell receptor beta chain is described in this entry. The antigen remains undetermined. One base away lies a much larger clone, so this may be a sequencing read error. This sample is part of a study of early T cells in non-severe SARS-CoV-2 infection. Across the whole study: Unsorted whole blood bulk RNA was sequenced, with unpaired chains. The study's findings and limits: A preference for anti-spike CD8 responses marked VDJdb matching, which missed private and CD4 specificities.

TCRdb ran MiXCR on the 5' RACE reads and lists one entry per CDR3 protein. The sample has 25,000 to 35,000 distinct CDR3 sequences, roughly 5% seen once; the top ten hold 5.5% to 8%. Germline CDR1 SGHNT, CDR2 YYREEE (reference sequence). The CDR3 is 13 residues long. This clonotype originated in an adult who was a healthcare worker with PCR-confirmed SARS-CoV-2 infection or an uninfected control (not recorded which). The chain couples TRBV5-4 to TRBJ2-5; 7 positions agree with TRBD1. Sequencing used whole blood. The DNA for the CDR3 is TGTGTCAGCAGCACTGACAGGGAGGAGACCCAGTACTTC. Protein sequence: CVSSTDREETQYF.